Listed here is a single T cell receptor beta chain. Its specific antigen is unknown. The junction differs from germline at one of its ends, possibly a read error. The record originates from a study of blood T cells in healthy people across ages (dated by TCRdb to between 2014 and 2017). Regarding the complete study: In model experiments, template switching captured about one uniquely barcoded TCR beta cDNA molecule for every two T cells. The donors were divided into four age groups: young (average approximately 17 years), middle-aged (approximately 39), aged (roughly 66) and long-lived (around 80). The study analyzed two additional independent replicas of 1 million unique cDNA reads from the same blood draw for two donors, one aged 18 to 30 and one aged 80 or older. Using deep sequencing normalized with unique cDNA molecular identifiers, the study measured how TCR beta repertoire diversity changes with age. To avoid experimental bias, donors of different ages were randomly spread across the sequencing lanes.

The cysteine opens and the phenylalanine closes a CDR3 of 14 amino acids. The kept DNA is CDR3 alone, 42 bases in frame from the first base. Taken from the germline V gene (reference sequence), the CDR1 and CDR2 loops are SGHNT and YYREEE. Overall study outcomes, separate from this receptor: Bulk unsorted PBMC profiling prevented conclusive comparison of naive and antigen-experienced compartments. Estimates of total diversity based on one million sequenced T cells were regarded as lower bounds and as underestimates. The percentage of naive T cells measured by flow cytometry correlated strongly with observed TCR beta diversity. Observed TCR beta diversity per million T cells fell roughly linearly with age, and a significant reduction was already apparent by age around 39. Because donor CMV infection status was unknown, age-related changes in expanded clonotypes were potentially confounded. Compared with the aged group, the long-lived group had more naive CD4+ T cells, fewer expanded clones and increased TCR diversity, suggesting age selection.

The approximately 39 donors, aged about 6 to 100 years, were systemically healthy Caucasian individuals from Russia. Around 10 milliliters of peripheral blood were drawn from each donor into EDTA-treated Vacutainer tubes. PBMCs were isolated by Ficoll-Paque density-gradient centrifugation, with at least 6 million obtained per sample. Total RNA, at least 5 micrograms per sample, was extracted from PBMCs with Trizol reagent. The percentages of naive CD45RAhigh/CD27high T cells were determined by flow cytometry on a PBMC aliquot from every donor. The library was generated by 5' RACE. TCRdb lists the instrument as Illumina HiSeq 2500. The second PCR ran for about 6 to 12 cycles and used a J-beta primer mix along with a sample-barcoded 5' primer. A unique molecular identifier was introduced onto each TCR beta cDNA molecule by a template-switch 5' adaptor carrying 12 random nucleotides. Each sample yielded at least 2.5 million CDR3-containing paired-end reads. All of the RNA was converted into first-strand cDNA using the Mint cDNA synthesis kit, with a TRBC-specific oligonucleotide serving as the primer. After uracil-DNA glycosylase treatment, a first 18-cycle PCR used universal primers M1SS and BC2_uni_R on all cDNA. Regarding the original processing steps: For normalization, 1 million high-quality reads, each with a distinct molecular identifier, were randomly selected from each sample. Instead of being binned into consensus sequences, reads with shared molecular identifiers were discarded. CDR3 identification, clonotype clustering and error correction used MiTCR with a Q25 quality threshold and the strictest error-elimination algorithm. A nonparametric unseen species model with Euler transformation was used to estimate lower-bound total TCR beta diversity. The public reads were reanalyzed by TCRdb: fastp trimming at Q25, MiXCR alignment, in-frame beta chains only. Rows with one shared CDR3 protein collapse into an entry with the most common genes and DNA. TCRdb's processing, not the authors' own work, is the source of the V and J calls. Here the sample has hundreds of thousands of distinct CDR3 sequences; approximately 40% occur a single time. 25% to 35% of the sample rests with the top ten.

Sequencing used blood. The rearrangement combines TRBV5-4 with TRBJ1-2; 7 central nucleotides agree with TRBD1. The sequence was obtained from a man at least 80 years old in good health. The CDR3 loop reads CACSGTEAIYGYTF. The DNA sequence is given as TGTGCCTGCAGCGGGACAGAGGCTATCTATGGCTACACCTTC. Beyond the CDR3, the reference TRBV5-4 and TRBJ1-2 genes provide the residues; the full variable domain reads: ETGVTQSPTHLIKTRGQQVTLRCSSQSGHNTVSWYQQALGQGPQFIFQYYREEENGRGNFPPRFSGLQFPNYSSELNVNALELDDSALYLCACSGTEAIYGYTFGSGTRLTVV.